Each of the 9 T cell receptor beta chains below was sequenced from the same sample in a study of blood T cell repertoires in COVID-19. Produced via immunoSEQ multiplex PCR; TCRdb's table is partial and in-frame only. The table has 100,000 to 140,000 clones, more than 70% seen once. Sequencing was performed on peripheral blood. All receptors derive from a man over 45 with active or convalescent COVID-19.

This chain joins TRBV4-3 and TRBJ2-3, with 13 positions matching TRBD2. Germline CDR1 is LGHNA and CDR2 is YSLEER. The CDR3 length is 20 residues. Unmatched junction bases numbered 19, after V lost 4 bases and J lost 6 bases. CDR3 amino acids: CASSLQLAGGPFTGRDTQYF. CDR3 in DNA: TGCGCCAGCAGCCTTCAACTAGCGGGAGGGCCGTTCACCGGTAGGGATACGCAGTATTTT.

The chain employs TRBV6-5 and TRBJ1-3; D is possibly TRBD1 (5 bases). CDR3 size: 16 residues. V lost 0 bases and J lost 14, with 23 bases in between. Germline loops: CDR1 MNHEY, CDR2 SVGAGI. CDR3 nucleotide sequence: TGTGCCAGCAGTTACTCCCCGATGGGGTTACCGGGGGTCCTATATTTT. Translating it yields CASSYSPMGLPGVLYF.

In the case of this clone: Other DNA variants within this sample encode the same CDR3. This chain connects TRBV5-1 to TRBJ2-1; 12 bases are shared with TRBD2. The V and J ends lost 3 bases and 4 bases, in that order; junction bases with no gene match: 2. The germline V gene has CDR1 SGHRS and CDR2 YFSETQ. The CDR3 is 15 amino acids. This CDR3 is CASSSTSGSYNEQFF. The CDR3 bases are TGCGCCAGCAGCTCGACTAGCGGGAGTTACAATGAGCAGTTCTTC.

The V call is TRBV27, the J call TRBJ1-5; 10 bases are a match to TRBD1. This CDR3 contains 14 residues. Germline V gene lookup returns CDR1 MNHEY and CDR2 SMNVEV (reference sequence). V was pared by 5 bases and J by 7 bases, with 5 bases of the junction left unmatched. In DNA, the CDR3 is TGTGCCAGCAGTATATGGACAGGGGGGCAGCCCCAGCATTTT. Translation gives CASSIWTGGQPQHF.

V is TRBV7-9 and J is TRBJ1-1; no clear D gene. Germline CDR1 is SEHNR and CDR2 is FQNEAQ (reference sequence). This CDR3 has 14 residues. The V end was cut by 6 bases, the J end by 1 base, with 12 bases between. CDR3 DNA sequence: TGTGCCAGCAGTCGGTCACGTAGGAACACTGAAGCTTTCTTT. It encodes CASSRSRRNTEAFF.

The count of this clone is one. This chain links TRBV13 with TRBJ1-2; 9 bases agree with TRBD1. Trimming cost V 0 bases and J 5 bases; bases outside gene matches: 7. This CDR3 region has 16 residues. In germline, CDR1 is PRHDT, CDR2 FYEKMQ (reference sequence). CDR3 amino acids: CASSLGRDRVMYGYTF. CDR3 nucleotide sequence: TGTGCCAGCAGCTTAGGGAGGGACAGGGTTATGTATGGCTACACCTTC. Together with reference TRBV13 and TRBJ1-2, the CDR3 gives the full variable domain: AAGVIQSPRHLIKEKRETATLKCYPIPRHDTVYWYQQGPGQDPQFLISFYEKMQSDKGSIPDRFSAQQFSDYHSELNMSSLELGDSALYFCASSLGRDRVMYGYTFGSGTRLTVV.

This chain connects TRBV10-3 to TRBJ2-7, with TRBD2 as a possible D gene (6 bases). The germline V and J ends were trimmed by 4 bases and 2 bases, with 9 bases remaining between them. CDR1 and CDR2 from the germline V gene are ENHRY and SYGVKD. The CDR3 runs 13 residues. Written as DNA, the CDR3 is TGTGCCATCAGTGCCGGGGGACCCTACGAGCAGTACTTC. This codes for CAISAGGPYEQYF.

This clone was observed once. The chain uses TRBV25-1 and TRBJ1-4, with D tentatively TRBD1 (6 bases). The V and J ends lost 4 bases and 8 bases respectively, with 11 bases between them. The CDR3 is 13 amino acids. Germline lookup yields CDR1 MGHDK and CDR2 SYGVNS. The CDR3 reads CASSGGLREKLFF. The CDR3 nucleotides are TGTGCCAGCAGTGGGGGGCTCCGGGAAAAACTGTTTTTT.

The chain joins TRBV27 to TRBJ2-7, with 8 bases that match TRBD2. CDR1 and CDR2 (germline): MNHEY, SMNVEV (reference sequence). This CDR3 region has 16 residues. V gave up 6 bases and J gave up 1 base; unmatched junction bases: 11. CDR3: CASRPAALAVSYEQYF. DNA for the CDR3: TGTGCCAGCAGACCGGCCGCACTAGCGGTATCCTACGAGCAGTACTTC.